The clone carrying this TCR beta chain was seen ten or more times. The antigen is undetermined. Other autoimmune disease, uncontrolled infection, pregnancy and lactation led to exclusion. The germline CDR1 and CDR2 sequences are SGHDT and YYEEEE. Trimming shortened V by 2 bases and J by 1 base, and 7 bases separated the two germline ends. CDR3 length equals 14 residues. The source of the sample is a study of Graves' ophthalmopathy and Graves' hyperthyroidism. Study-level results: Sensitivity of roughly 71% and specificity of about 72% were achieved by the model that predicted ophthalmopathy progression. Detection in blood was also observed for most expanded thyroid clonotypes above 0.001 frequency.

From RNA, the CDR3 regions of TCR beta chains were amplified and sequenced. The first round was an RT-PCR with HTBI primers, and the second round was a multiplex PCR. TCRdb re-derived calls from the multiplex PCR reads in MiXCR, one entry per CDR3 protein. The sample consists of around 1,200,000 distinct CDR3 sequences, approximately 35% of them appearing once. This sequence joins TRBV5-6 and TRBJ1-5; unclear D gene. The sequencing sample was made of peripheral blood or thyroid tissue (not recorded which). The receptor was isolated from an adult man with Graves' hyperthyroidism. CDR3 sequence: CASSLGHSNQPQHF. CDR3 bases: TGTGCCAGCAGCTTAGGCCACAGCAATCAGCCCCAGCATTTT.